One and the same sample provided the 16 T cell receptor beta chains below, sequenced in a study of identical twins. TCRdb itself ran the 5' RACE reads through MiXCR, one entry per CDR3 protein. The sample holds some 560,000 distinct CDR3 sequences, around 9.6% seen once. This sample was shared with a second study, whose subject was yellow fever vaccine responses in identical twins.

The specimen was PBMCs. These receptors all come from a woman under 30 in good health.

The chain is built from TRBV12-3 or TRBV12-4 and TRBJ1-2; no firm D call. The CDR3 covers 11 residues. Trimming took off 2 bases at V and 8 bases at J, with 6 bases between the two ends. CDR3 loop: CASSLLGGYTF. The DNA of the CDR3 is TGTGCCAGCAGTTTACTGGGAGGCTACACCTTC.

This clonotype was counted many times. CDR3 nucleotides: TGTGCCAGCAGCTTAGGCTTCGGGGTGAACACTGAAGCTTTCTTT. This sequence encodes CASSLGFGVNTEAFF. The gene calls are TRBV7-9 and TRBJ1-1; unclear D gene. The CDR3 loop spans 15 amino acids. V was cut by 1 base and J by 0 bases, with 9 bases left in between. The germline gives CDR1 SEHNR, CDR2 FQNEAQ (reference sequence).

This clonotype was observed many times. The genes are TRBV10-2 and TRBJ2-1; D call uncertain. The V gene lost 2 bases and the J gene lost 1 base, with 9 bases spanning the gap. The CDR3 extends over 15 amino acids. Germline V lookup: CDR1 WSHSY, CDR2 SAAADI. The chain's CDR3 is CASSEDTRSYNEQFF. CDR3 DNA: TGCGCCAGCAGTGAGGACACCAGGTCCTACAATGAGCAGTTCTTC.

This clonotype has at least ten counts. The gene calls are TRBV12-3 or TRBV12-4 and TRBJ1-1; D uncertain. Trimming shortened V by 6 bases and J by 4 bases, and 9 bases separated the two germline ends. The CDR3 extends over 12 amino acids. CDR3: CASRMDPTEAFF. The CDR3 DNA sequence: TGTGCCAGCAGAATGGACCCCACTGAAGCTTTCTTT.

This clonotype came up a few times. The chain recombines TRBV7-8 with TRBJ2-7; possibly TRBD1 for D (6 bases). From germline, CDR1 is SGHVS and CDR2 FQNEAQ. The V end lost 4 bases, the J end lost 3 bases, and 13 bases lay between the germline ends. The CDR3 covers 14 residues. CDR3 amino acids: CASSYRDKNYEQYF. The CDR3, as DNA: TGTGCCAGCAGCTACCGGGACAAAAACTACGAGCAGTACTTC.

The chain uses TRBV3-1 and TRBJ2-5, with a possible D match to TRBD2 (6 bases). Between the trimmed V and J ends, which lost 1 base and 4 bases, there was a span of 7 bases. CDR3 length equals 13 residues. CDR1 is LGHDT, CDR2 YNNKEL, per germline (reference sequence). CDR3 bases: TGTGCCAGCAGCCAAGGGAGGGCAGAGACCCAGTACTTC. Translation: CASSQGRAETQYF.

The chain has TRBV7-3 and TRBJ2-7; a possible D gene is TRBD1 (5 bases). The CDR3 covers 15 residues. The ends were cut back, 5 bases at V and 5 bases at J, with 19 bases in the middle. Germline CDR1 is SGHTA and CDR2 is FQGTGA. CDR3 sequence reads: CASSAGVAGRNEQYF. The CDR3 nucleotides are TGTGCCAGCAGCGCAGGAGTTGCAGGGCGGAACGAGCAGTACTTC.

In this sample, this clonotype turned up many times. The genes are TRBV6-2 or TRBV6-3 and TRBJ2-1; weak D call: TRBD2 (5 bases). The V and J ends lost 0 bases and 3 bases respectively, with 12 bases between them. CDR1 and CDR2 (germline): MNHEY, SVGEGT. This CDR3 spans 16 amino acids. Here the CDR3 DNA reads TGTGCCAGCAGTTACTCCGAGCGGAGGCGCTACAATGAGCAGTTCTTC. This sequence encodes CASSYSERRRYNEQFF.

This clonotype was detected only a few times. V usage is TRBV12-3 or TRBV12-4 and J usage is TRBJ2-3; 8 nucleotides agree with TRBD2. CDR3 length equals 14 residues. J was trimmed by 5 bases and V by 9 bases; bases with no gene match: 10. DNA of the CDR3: TGTGCCAGTACTAGCGGCCTCAGAGTAGATACGCAGTATTTT. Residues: CASTSGLRVDTQYF.

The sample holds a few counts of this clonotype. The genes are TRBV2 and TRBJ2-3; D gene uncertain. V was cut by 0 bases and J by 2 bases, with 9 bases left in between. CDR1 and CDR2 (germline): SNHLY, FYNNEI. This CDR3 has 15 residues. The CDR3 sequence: CASSEALGPTDTQYF. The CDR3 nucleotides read TGTGCCAGCAGTGAAGCGCTTGGCCCCACAGATACGCAGTATTTT.

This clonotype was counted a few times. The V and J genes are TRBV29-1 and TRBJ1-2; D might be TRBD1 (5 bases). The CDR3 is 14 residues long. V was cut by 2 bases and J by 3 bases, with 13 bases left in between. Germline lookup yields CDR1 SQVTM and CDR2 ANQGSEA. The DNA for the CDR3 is TGCAGCGTTGAAACCAGGGAAGAATACTATGGCTACACCTTC. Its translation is CSVETREEYYGYTF. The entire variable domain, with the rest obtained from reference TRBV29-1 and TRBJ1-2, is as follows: SAVISQKPSRDICQRGTSLTIQCQVDSQVTMMFWYRQQPGQSLTLIATANQGSEATYESGFVIDKFPISRPNLTFSTLTVSNMSPEDSSIYLCSVETREEYYGYTFGSGTRLTVV.

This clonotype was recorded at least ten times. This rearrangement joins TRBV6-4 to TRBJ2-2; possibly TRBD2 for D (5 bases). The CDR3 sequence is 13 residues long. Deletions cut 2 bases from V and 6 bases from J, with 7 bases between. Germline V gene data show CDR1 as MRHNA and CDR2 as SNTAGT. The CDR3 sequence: CASSDEEAGELFF. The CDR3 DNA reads TGTGCCAGCAGTGACGAGGAGGCCGGGGAGCTGTTTTTT.

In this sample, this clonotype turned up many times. CDR3 protein: CASSQERLTSGRLEQETQYF. In nucleotides, the CDR3 is TGCGCCAGCAGCCAAGAAAGGTTAACTAGCGGGCGACTGGAACAAGAGACCCAGTACTTC. The chain joins TRBV4-3 to TRBJ2-5; the match to TRBD2 covers 9 bases. There are 20 residues in the CDR3. The germline V gene has CDR1 LGHNA and CDR2 YSLEER. V trimming: 0 bases; J trimming: 2 bases; junction bases outside the gene matches: 16.

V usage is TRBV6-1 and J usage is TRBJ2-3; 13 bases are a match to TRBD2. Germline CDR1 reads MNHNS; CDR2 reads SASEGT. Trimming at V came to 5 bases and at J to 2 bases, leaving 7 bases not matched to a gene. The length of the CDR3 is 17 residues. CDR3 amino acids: CASSKPGLAGHTDTQYF. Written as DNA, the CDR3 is TGTGCCAGCAGTAAACCGGGACTAGCGGGACACACAGATACGCAGTATTTT.

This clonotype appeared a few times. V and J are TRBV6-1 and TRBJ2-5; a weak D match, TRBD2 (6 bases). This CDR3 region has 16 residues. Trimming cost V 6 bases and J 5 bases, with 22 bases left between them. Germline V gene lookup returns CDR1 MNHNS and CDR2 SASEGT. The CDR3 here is CASRQRGLGGGETQYF. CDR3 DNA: TGTGCCAGCAGACAAAGGGGACTCGGAGGAGGGGAGACCCAGTACTTC.

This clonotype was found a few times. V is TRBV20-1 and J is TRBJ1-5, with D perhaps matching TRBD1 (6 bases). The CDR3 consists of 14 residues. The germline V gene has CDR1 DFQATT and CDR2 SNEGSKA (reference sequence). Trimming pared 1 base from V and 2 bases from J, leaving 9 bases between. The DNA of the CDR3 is TGCAGTGCTAGAGCGGACAGCGGCAATCAGCCCCAGCATTTT. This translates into CSARADSGNQPQHF.